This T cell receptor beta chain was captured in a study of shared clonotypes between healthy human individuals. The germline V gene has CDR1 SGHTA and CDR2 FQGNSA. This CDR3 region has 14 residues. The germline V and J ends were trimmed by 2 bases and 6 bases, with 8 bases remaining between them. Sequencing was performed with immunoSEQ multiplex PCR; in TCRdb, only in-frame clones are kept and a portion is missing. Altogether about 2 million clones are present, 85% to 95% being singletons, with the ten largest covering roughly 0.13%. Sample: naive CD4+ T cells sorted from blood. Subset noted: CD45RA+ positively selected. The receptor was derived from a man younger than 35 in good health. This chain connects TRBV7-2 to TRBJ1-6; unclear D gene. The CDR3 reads CASSLQVINSPLHF. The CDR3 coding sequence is TGTGCCAGCAGCTTACAGGTGATTAATTCACCCCTCCACTTT. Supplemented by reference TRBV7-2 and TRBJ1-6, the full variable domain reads GAGVSQSPSNKVTEKGKDVELRCDPISGHTALYWYRQSLGQGLEFLIYFQGNSAPDKSGLPSDRFSAERTGGSVSTLTIQRTQQEDSAVYLCASSLQVINSPLHFGNGTRLTVT.